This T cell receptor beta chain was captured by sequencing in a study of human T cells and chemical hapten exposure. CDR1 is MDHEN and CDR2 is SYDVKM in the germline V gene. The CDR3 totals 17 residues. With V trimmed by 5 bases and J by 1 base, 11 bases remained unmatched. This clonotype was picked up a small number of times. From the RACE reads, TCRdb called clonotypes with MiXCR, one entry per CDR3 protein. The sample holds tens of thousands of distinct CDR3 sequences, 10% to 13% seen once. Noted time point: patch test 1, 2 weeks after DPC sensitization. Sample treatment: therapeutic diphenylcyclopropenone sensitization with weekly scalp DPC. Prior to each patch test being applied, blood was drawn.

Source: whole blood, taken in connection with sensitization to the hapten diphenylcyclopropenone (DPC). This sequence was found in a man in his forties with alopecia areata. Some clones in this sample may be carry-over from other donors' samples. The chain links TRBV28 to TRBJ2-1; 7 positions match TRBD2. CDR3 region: CASSNPKRGKSYNEQFF. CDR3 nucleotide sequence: TGTGCCAGCAGTAACCCCAAGCGGGGAAAATCCTACAATGAGCAGTTCTTC.